The present entry profiles one T cell receptor (beta chain) with its context. Its antigen is undetermined. Just one base apart from a much larger clone, this may be a read error. Here immunoSEQ multiplex PCR was the method, and the copy in TCRdb shows in-frame clones only, minus some. Found here are around 1.1 million clones, around 82% of them singletons; the top ten hold 0.55% to 0.7%. This sample was taken from a study of shared clonotypes between healthy human individuals. Whole-study results and caveats: It was the few donors that limited the genetic and exposure-history diversity represented. With a handful of donors compared, around 4.7% of naive CD4 clonotypes were shared.

What was sequenced was memory CD4+ T cells from PBMCs. Subset meaning: CD45RA-negative fraction. This sequence was found in a man younger than 35 in good health. Some clones in this sample may be carry-over from other donors' samples.

The CDR3 reads CASSVGRTLLGEQYF. In nucleotides, the CDR3 is TGTGCCAGCAGTGTGGGCAGGACCCTTTTGGGCGAGCAGTACTTC. This chain joins TRBV6-1 and TRBJ2-7, with unresolved D. Between the trimmed V and J ends, which lost 4 bases and 6 bases, there was a span of 19 bases. The germline CDR1 and CDR2 sequences are MNHNS and SASEGT. This CDR3 contains 15 residues.